This TCR beta chain was recorded in a study of cytomegalovirus exposure and HLA in healthy donors. General observations from the study: In a later analysis, productive TCRs from donors in an Asian-associated ancestry cluster reportedly carried fewer N-insertions than the cohort mean.

For this clone: Its antigen is as yet unknown.

PCR employed 60 Vbeta and 13 Jbeta primers. This table comes from immunoSEQ multiplex PCR, and its TCRdb copy is limited to in-frame clones, with some not included. The table includes almost 200,000 clones, 70% to 80% detected once. V lost 5 bases, J lost 6 bases, and 12 bases stayed unmatched. Germline CDR1 reads SGHNT; CDR2 reads YENEEA. The CDR3 spans 16 residues. Among the donors, all were healthy bone marrow donors. Sequenced input: PBMCs. This TCR came from a male donor in good health and CMV-seropositive. This chain joins TRBV11-3 and TRBJ2-2, with 7 bases lining up with TRBD2. DNA for the CDR3: TGTGCCAGCAGCCCGCGGGGCGGGGGATACTCCGGGGAGCTGTTTTTT. Translating it yields CASSPRGGGYSGELFF. The whole variable domain, filled in from reference TRBV11-3 and TRBJ2-2, reads EAGVVQSPRYKIIEKKQPVAFWCNPISGHNTLYWYLQNLGQGPELLIRYENEEAVDDSQLPKDRFSAERLKGVDSTLKIQPAELGDSAVYLCASSPRGGGYSGELFFGEGSRLTVL.